This T cell receptor (beta chain) stems from a study of T-cell reconstitution after alpha-beta-depleted transplantation in children. Unique molecular identifiers were incorporated into the prepared TCRbeta library. MiXCR, run by TCRdb on the PCR reads, gives a single entry per CDR3 protein. The profile covers about 590,000 distinct CDR3 sequences, with 10% to 15% appearing a single time and 2% to 2.5% taken by the ten largest. Per the germline V gene, CDR1 is SGHTA and CDR2 is FQGNSA. The CDR3 extends over 16 amino acids. V lost 5 bases and J lost 0, with 14 bases in between. General study points: In some patients, recipient T cells and intrathymic progenitors surviving conditioning explained high day-60 diversity. Several hundred expanded graft clones reportedly supplied alpha-beta T cells about two months after transplant. Counts and diversity of T cells one year after transplant came mostly from newly produced T cells.

This clonotype was recorded a few times. The antigen remains unidentified. The sample here was PBMCs, mostly from graft donor cells, taken 360 days after TCRalphabeta/CD19-depleted stem cell transplant. This chain uses TRBV7-2 with TRBJ1-3; D ambiguous. The TCR sequence derives from a male patient younger than 18 who had a stem cell transplant for acute myeloid leukemia, so the T cells may come from the graft donor. CDR3 residues: CASSPLRVRSGNTIYF. As DNA, the CDR3 is TGTGCCAGCAGCCCACTGCGGGTCCGCTCTGGAAACACCATATATTTT.